A selection of T cell receptor beta chains follows, all from one sample in a study of shared clonotypes between healthy human individuals. TCRdb's table, derived via immunoSEQ multiplex PCR, lists solely in-frame clones and lacks some. The sample comprises about 2.1 million clones, around 95% of which are singletons, and about 1.6% rests with the top ten. Sample: naive CD8+ T cells from PBMCs. These TCRs come from a man between 18 and 29 years old in good health. Some clones in this sample may be carry-over from other donors' samples. CDR3s include the opening cysteine and the closing phenylalanine or tryptophan. The D gene is left open where the match is weak. Some rows mark clone size as missing; the rest say once, few, many or name a class of expanded clone.

d_call	v_call	clone_size	j_call	cdr3_aa	cdr3_nt
NA	TRBV7-8	NA	TRBJ2-2	CASSLRGLLTGELFF	TGTGCCAGCAGCTTACGGGGACTCCTCACCGGGGAGCTGTTTTTT
TRBD2	TRBV27	NA	TRBJ2-1	CASSRGTRPMDEQFF	TGTGCCAGCAGTAGGGGGACTAGGCCTATGGATGAGCAGTTCTTC
NA	TRBV27	NA	TRBJ1-1	CASSLEYRVGVAEAFF	TGTGCCAGCAGTTTGGAGTACAGGGTCGGAGTCGCTGAAGCTTTCTTT
TRBD1	TRBV10-2	NA	TRBJ1-5	CASRDRGSNQPQHF	TGCGCCAGCAGGGACAGGGGTAGCAATCAGCCCCAGCATTTT
TRBD2	TRBV27	NA	TRBJ2-1	CASSPRLAAEQFF	TGTGCCAGCAGTCCCCGACTAGCCGCTGAGCAGTTCTTC
NA	TRBV11-3	NA	TRBJ2-2	CASSLDGSTNTGELFF	TGTGCCAGCAGCTTGGACGGGTCAACGAACACCGGGGAGCTGTTTTTT
NA	TRBV2	NA	TRBJ1-3	CASSPSGGAIGNTIYF	TGTGCCAGCAGCCCTTCCGGGGGGGCGATTGGAAACACCATATATTTT
TRBD2	TRBV19	NA	TRBJ2-1	CASSILAGPSYNEQFF	TGTGCCAGTAGTATTCTAGCGGGCCCTTCCTACAATGAGCAGTTCTTC
NA	TRBV7-9	NA	TRBJ2-3	CASSLAGPDTQYF	TGTGCCAGCAGCTTAGCCGGCCCAGATACGCAGTATTTT
NA	TRBV6-6	NA	TRBJ2-1	CASSYKADGYNEQFF	TGTGCCAGCAGTTACAAGGCGGACGGATACAATGAGCAGTTCTTC
NA	TRBV19	NA	TRBJ1-1	CASTNDRTAGTEAFF	TGTGCCAGTACCAATGATAGGACAGCAGGCACTGAAGCTTTCTTT
TRBD2	TRBV7-9	NA	TRBJ2-1	CASSSLLAGDYDNEQFF	TGTGCCAGCAGCTCCTTACTAGCGGGTGATTATGACAATGAGCAGTTCTTC
TRBD1	TRBV11-1	NA	TRBJ2-7	CASSYIRDSGEQYF	TGTGCCAGCAGCTACATCAGGGACAGTGGGGAGCAGTACTTC
NA	TRBV6-6	NA	TRBJ1-1	CASSHTPTANTEAFF	TGTGCCAGCAGCCACACCCCGACGGCGAACACTGAAGCTTTCTTT
NA	TRBV2	NA	TRBJ2-1	CASSDPRTVSYNEQFF	TGTGCCAGCAGTGACCCGAGGACGGTTTCCTACAATGAGCAGTTCTTC
NA	TRBV25-1	NA	TRBJ2-2	CASSEISGIGELFF	TGTGCCAGCAGTGAAATTTCAGGGATCGGGGAGCTGTTTTTT
NA	TRBV27	NA	TRBJ2-1	CASSPNLGSSYNEQFF	TGTGCCAGCAGCCCCAATTTGGGGAGCTCCTACAATGAGCAGTTCTTC
TRBD1	TRBV7-9	NA	TRBJ1-1	CASSFQDRGHTEAFF	TGTGCCAGCAGCTTTCAGGACAGGGGGCATACTGAAGCTTTCTTT
NA	TRBV5-4	NA	TRBJ1-3	CASSPDLTSGNTIYF	TGTGCCAGCAGCCCTGACTTAACCTCTGGAAACACCATATATTTT
TRBD1	TRBV5-1	NA	TRBJ2-7	CASSPGQGGYEQYF	TGCGCCAGCAGCCCGGGACAGGGAGGGTACGAGCAGTACTTC
TRBD1	TRBV29-1	NA	TRBJ2-1	CSVRTGGYNEQFF	TGCAGCGTTAGGACAGGAGGCTACAATGAGCAGTTCTTC
TRBD2	TRBV15	NA	TRBJ2-1	CATTGTSGSLGDEQFF	TGTGCCACCACCGGGACTAGCGGGAGTTTGGGCGATGAGCAGTTCTTC
NA	TRBV7-9	NA	TRBJ2-3	CASSLGGADTQYF	TGTGCCAGCAGCTTAGGCGGGGCAGATACGCAGTATTTT
NA	TRBV27	NA	TRBJ2-5	CASSLPEQETQYF	TGTGCCAGCAGTTTACCGGAACAAGAGACCCAGTACTTC
NA	TRBV5-1	NA	TRBJ2-3	CASSLRWLADTQYF	TGCGCCAGCAGCTTGCGTTGGTTGGCAGATACGCAGTATTTT
TRBD1	TRBV27	NA	TRBJ2-7	CASSSWDSNYEQYF	TGTGCCAGCAGTTCATGGGACAGTAACTACGAGCAGTACTTC
TRBD2	TRBV5-1	NA	TRBJ2-7	CASSGGLADEQYF	TGCGCCAGCAGCGGGGGACTAGCTGACGAGCAGTACTTC
NA	TRBV5-1	NA	TRBJ2-7	CASNWPAGAYEQYF	TGCGCCAGCAACTGGCCGGCAGGAGCCTACGAGCAGTACTTC
NA	TRBV29-1	NA	TRBJ2-1	CSVGDPYNEQFF	TGCAGCGTTGGGGACCCCTACAATGAGCAGTTCTTC
NA	TRBV15	NA	TRBJ2-7	CATSRGYDEQYF	TGTGCCACCAGTCGTGGGTATGACGAGCAGTACTTC
NA	TRBV25-1	NA	TRBJ1-1	CASSDSEAFF	TGTGCCAGCAGTGATTCCGAAGCTTTCTTT
NA	TRBV6-5	once	TRBJ2-1	CASSYSGFKWHNEQFF	TGTGCCAGCAGTTACTCGGGATTCAAGTGGCACAATGAGCAGTTCTTC
TRBD1	TRBV19	NA	TRBJ1-5	CATGTGSQPQHF	TGTGCCACTGGGACAGGGAGTCAGCCCCAGCATTTT
NA	TRBV5-5	NA	TRBJ2-2	CASSFGGVGTLVSGELFF	TGTGCCAGCAGCTTCGGTGGAGTAGGGACTCTGGTGTCCGGGGAGCTGTTTTTT
NA	TRBV28	NA	TRBJ2-7	CASSLNQVLPSYEQYF	TGTGCCAGCAGTTTAAACCAGGTTCTACCCTCCTACGAGCAGTACTTC
NA	TRBV9	NA	TRBJ2-2	CASSHALGGPDTGELFF	TGTGCCAGCAGCCATGCACTCGGAGGGCCGGACACCGGGGAGCTGTTTTTT
NA	TRBV4-1	NA	TRBJ1-1	CASSRQGSPEAFF	TGCGCCAGCAGCCGCCAGGGATCCCCTGAAGCTTTCTTT
NA	TRBV9	once	TRBJ1-3	CASSVGAAGNTIYF	TGTGCCAGCAGCGTAGGGGCAGCTGGAAACACCATATATTTT